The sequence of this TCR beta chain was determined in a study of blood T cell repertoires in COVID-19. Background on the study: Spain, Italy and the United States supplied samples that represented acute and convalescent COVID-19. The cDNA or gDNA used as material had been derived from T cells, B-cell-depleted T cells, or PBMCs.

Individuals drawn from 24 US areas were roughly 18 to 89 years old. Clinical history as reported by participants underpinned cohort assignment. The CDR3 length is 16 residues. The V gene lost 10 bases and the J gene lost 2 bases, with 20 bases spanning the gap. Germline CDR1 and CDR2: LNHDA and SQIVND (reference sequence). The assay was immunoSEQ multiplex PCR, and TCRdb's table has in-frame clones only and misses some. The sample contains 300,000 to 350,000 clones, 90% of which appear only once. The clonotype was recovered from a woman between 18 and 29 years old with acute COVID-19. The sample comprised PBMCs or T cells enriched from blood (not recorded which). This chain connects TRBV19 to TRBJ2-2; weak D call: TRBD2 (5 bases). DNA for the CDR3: TGTGCCACCTCCTGGGTCCGAGGGCCCAACACCGGGGAGCTGTTTTTT. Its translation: CATSWVRGPNTGELFF.